A selection of T cell receptor beta chains follows, all from one sample in a study of cytomegalovirus exposure and HLA in healthy donors. Only in-frame clones appear in the TCRdb table, and some are missing; sequencing was by immunoSEQ multiplex PCR. The sample consists of about 170,000 clones, around 78% of them appearing once. Sequencing was done on a sample of PBMCs. These TCRs come from a woman between 50 and 59 years old in good health and CMV-seropositive. Each CDR3 is given with its conserved first and last residue. The order of the fields is clone size, V gene, CDR3 length, D gene, J gene, CDR3 protein, CDR3 DNA. A D gene is named only where the DNA matches it firmly. Clone size is given for some rows only: seen once, a few or many times, or a class if the clone is expanded.

>few|TRBV6-1|15|TRBD1|TRBJ2-2
CASSPNTGDTGELFF
TGTGCCAGCAGTCCCAATACAGGGGACACCGGGGAGCTGTTTTTT
>NA|TRBV2|13|NA|TRBJ2-3
CASSVQGQDTQYF
TGTGCCAGCAGTGTCCAGGGACAAGATACGCAGTATTTT
>few|TRBV11-2|16|NA|TRBJ2-1
CASSLLFAGRNNEQFF
TGTGCCAGCAGCTTATTATTTGCTGGGAGAAACAATGAGCAGTTCTTC
>few|TRBV6-1|15|TRBD1|TRBJ1-4
CASSEAGTGVEKLFF
TGTGCCAGCAGTGAAGCAGGGACAGGGGTTGAAAAACTGTTTTTT
>NA|TRBV9|14|NA|TRBJ2-5
CASSGSGGQETQYF
TGTGCCAGCAGCGGTTCTGGCGGCCAAGAGACCCAGTACTTC
>NA|TRBV7-6|14|NA|TRBJ2-2
CASSLGRGTGELFF
TGTGCCAGCAGCTTAGGAAGGGGGACCGGGGAGCTGTTTTTT
>NA|TRBV5-4|13|TRBD2|TRBJ2-7
CASHLAGVYEQYF
TGTGCCAGCCATCTAGCGGGGGTCTACGAGCAGTACTTC
>NA|TRBV13|15|NA|TRBJ2-1
CASSPGGRGYNEQFF
TGTGCCAGCAGCCCCGGGGGGAGGGGGTACAATGAGCAGTTCTTC
>NA|TRBV10-2|16|TRBD2|TRBJ2-2
CASSEMRGGDTGELFF
TGCGCCAGCAGTGAGATGCGGGGGGGTGACACCGGGGAGCTGTTTTTT
>NA|TRBV7-6|15|TRBD2|TRBJ2-7
CASSFLAGTTYEQYF
TGTGCCAGCAGCTTTCTAGCGGGGACGACCTACGAGCAGTACTTC
>few|TRBV2|15|TRBD1|TRBJ2-1
CASSKDRGIYNEQFF
TGTGCCAGCAGCAAGGACAGGGGGATCTACAATGAGCAGTTCTTC
>few|TRBV6-4|16|NA|TRBJ2-2
CASSPSGLSRPGELFF
TGTGCCAGCAGCCCTTCGGGACTCTCAAGACCCGGGGAGCTGTTTTTT
>NA|TRBV13|13|NA|TRBJ1-5
CASSPGPSKAQHF
TGTGCCAGCAGTCCAGGGCCCTCGAAGGCCCAGCATTTT
>NA|TRBV5-8|15|NA|TRBJ1-5
CASSHRGGNNQPQHF
TGTGCCAGCAGCCACCGTGGCGGGAACAATCAGCCCCAGCATTTT
>NA|TRBV30|17|TRBD1|TRBJ1-2
CAWSVPTRQGSNYGYTF
TGTGCCTGGAGTGTACCGACCCGACAGGGTTCTAACTATGGCTACACCTTC
>NA|TRBV5-4|15|NA|TRBJ1-1
CASSLDSLVNTEAFF
TGTGCCAGCAGCCTTGACAGCCTCGTCAACACTGAAGCTTTCTTT
>NA|TRBV15|15|TRBD1|TRBJ2-7
CATSRPGGVRHEQYF
TGTGCCACCAGCAGACCAGGGGGCGTACGTCACGAGCAGTACTTC
>NA|TRBV7-9|11|NA|TRBJ2-7
CASSSLYEQYF
TGTGCCAGCAGCTCCCTATACGAGCAGTACTTC
>NA|TRBV5-1|14|TRBD1|TRBJ1-2
CASSQGQGNYGYTF
TGCGCCAGCAGCCAGGGACAGGGAAACTATGGCTACACCTTC
>NA|TRBV7-2|15|TRBD2|TRBJ2-5
CASSRYGGEQETQYF
TGTGCCAGCAGCCGTTACGGGGGGGAGCAAGAGACCCAGTACTTC
>NA|TRBV9|12|NA|TRBJ1-2
CASSLPNYGYTF
TGTGCCAGCAGCCTCCCCAACTATGGCTACACCTTC
>NA|TRBV25-1|11|NA|TRBJ1-1
CASSSGLEAFF
TGTGCCAGCAGTTCAGGTCTTGAAGCTTTCTTT
>once|TRBV4-1|13|NA|TRBJ2-1
CASSQAQNNEQFF
TGCGCCAGCAGCCAAGCTCAGAACAATGAGCAGTTCTTC
>NA|TRBV21-1|14|NA|TRBJ1-5
CASTTGRGNQPQHF
TGTGCCAGCACAACAGGGAGAGGGAATCAGCCCCAGCATTTT
>NA|TRBV5-1|12|NA|TRBJ1-3
CASIGPGDTIYF
TGCGCCAGCATAGGGCCGGGGGACACCATATATTTT
>NA|TRBV5-1|13|NA|TRBJ2-3
CASSLPGSDTQYF
TGCGCCAGCAGCCTCCCGGGTTCAGATACGCAGTATTTT
>NA|TRBV7-9|17|TRBD2|TRBJ2-3
CASSTGLAGAKLDTQYF
TGTGCCAGCAGCACCGGACTAGCGGGGGCTAAACTCGATACGCAGTATTTT
>NA|TRBV10-3|11|NA|TRBJ1-3
CAIRSRNTIYF
TGTGCCATCCGTTCCCGAAACACCATATATTTT
>NA|TRBV29-1|12|TRBD1|TRBJ2-7
CSGQGSAYEQYF
TGCAGTGGACAGGGGAGTGCCTACGAGCAGTACTTC
>NA|TRBV30|11|TRBD2|TRBJ2-7
CAWGEGHEQYF
TGTGCCTGGGGGGAGGGCCACGAGCAGTACTTC
>NA|TRBV19|13|NA|TRBJ1-2
CASSSQEGGWVAF
TGTGCCAGTAGCTCCCAAGAAGGAGGCTGGGTGGCCTTC
>few|TRBV6-5|12|TRBD2|TRBJ2-5
CASSHREGPQYF
TGTGCCAGCAGTCATAGGGAGGGGCCCCAGTACTTC
>NA|TRBV6-5|15|TRBD2|TRBJ2-3
CASSYSGGGPDTQYF
TGTGCCAGCAGTTACTCTGGCGGGGGGCCAGATACGCAGTATTTT
>NA|TRBV4-2|16|TRBD1|TRBJ1-6
CASSQDPGTGGSPLHF
TGTGCCAGCAGCCAAGATCCTGGAACAGGGGGCTCACCCCTCCACTTT
>NA|TRBV28|11|NA|TRBJ1-1
CASSSRATPFF
TGTGCCAGCAGTTCCCGAGCGACGCCCTTCTTT
>few|TRBV7-2|12|TRBD1|TRBJ1-2
CASSPTGNGYTF
TGTGCCAGCAGCCCGACAGGGAACGGCTACACCTTC
>NA|TRBV2|14|NA|TRBJ1-5
CASSGILGDQPQHF
TGTGCCAGCAGTGGGATTTTAGGGGATCAGCCCCAGCATTTT
>once|TRBV18|15|TRBD1|TRBJ1-6
CASSPETGGLSPLHF
TGTGCCAGCTCACCGGAGACAGGGGGCTTATCACCCCTCCACTTT
>NA|TRBV12-5|15|NA|TRBJ2-7
CASGAPGRGSYEQYF
TGTGCTAGTGGCGCCCCGGGCAGGGGTTCCTACGAGCAGTACTTC
>NA|TRBV2|15|TRBD1|TRBJ1-2
CASRDRTGLNYGYTF
TGTGCCAGCAGGGATCGGACAGGGTTAAACTATGGCTACACCTTC
>few|TRBV2|14|TRBD1|TRBJ2-1
CASSRQGYYNEQFF
TGTGCCAGCAGTCGACAGGGATACTACAATGAGCAGTTCTTC
>NA|TRBV15|13|NA|TRBJ1-6
CATSRVLDSPLHF
TGTGCCACCAGCAGAGTTTTAGATTCACCCCTCCACTTT
>NA|TRBV11-3|12|NA|TRBJ1-2
CASSPPGSGYTF
TGTGCCAGCAGCCCCCCGGGTTCTGGCTACACCTTC
>few|TRBV5-5|17|NA|TRBJ1-1
CASSPLLPGQANTEAFF
TGTGCCAGCAGCCCACTTTTACCGGGACAAGCGAACACTGAAGCTTTCTTT
>NA|TRBV7-2|14|TRBD1|TRBJ1-2
CASSLAAGGYGYTF
TGTGCCAGCAGCTTAGCGGCAGGGGGCTATGGCTACACCTTC
>NA|TRBV25-1|15|NA|TRBJ1-2
CASSEYNLRGYGYTF
TGTGCCAGCAGTGAATATAACCTCCGAGGGTATGGCTACACCTTC
>NA|TRBV9|16|NA|TRBJ1-2
CASSVSWFEGDYGYTF
TGTGCCAGCAGCGTAAGTTGGTTTGAGGGCGACTATGGCTACACCTTC
>NA|TRBV30|16|NA|TRBJ2-4
CAWSPFGGLFGNIQYF
TGTGCCTGGAGTCCCTTTGGAGGGCTTTTCGGAAACATTCAGTACTTC
>NA|TRBV6-1|15|NA|TRBJ1-5
CASSEAGGGFQPQHF
TGTGCCAGCAGTGAAGCTGGGGGGGGTTTTCAGCCCCAGCATTTT
>NA|TRBV6-1|16|NA|TRBJ1-5
CASSEARGTTNQPQHF
TGTGCCAGCAGTGAAGCGCGGGGGACCACCAATCAGCCCCAGCATTTT
>few|TRBV6-1|12|NA|TRBJ2-7
CASSPTGYEQYF
TGTGCCAGCAGCCCGACAGGCTACGAGCAGTACTTC
>NA|TRBV5-4|19|TRBD1|TRBJ1-1
CASSLGWDRGRTSNTEAFF
TGTGCCAGCAGCTTGGGATGGGACAGGGGGCGAACTTCAAACACTGAAGCTTTCTTT
>few|TRBV9|18|NA|TRBJ2-7
CASSVDSGGRGSTYEQYF
TGTGCCAGCAGCGTAGATTCTGGTGGCAGGGGATCGACCTACGAGCAGTACTTC
>few|TRBV9|15|TRBD2|TRBJ2-3
CASSLERGGVDTQYF
TGTGCCAGCAGCCTCGAGCGGGGGGGCGTAGATACGCAGTATTTT
>NA|TRBV28|15|TRBD1|TRBJ2-2
CASSFDRVNTGELFF
TGTGCCAGCAGTTTTGACAGGGTCAACACCGGGGAGCTGTTTTTT
>NA|TRBV7-7|17|TRBD2|TRBJ2-5
CASSLYQSGGGEETQYF
TGTGCTAGCAGCTTATACCAGAGCGGGGGGGGTGAGGAGACCCAGTACTTC
>NA|TRBV6-4|16|NA|TRBJ1-1
CASSGGGRPRYTEAFF
TGTGCCAGCAGTGGGGGAGGCAGGCCGCGTTACACTGAAGCTTTCTTT